What follows are 3 T cell receptor beta chains derived from one specimen sequenced in a study of cytomegalovirus exposure and HLA in healthy donors. Researchers ran the PCR with 60 Vbeta and 13 Jbeta primers. TCRdb's table, derived via immunoSEQ multiplex PCR, lists solely in-frame clones and lacks some. The table lists some 150,000 clones, roughly 80% of them singletons, with 8.1% in the top ten. Material: PBMCs. These receptors all come from a woman aged 45-60 years in good health and CMV-seropositive.

This clone was picked up a small number of times. This chain joins TRBV29-1 and TRBJ1-1; D is perhaps TRBD1 (6 bases). The CDR3 consists of 15 residues. Trimming shortened V by 4 bases and J by 6 bases, and 21 bases separated the two germline ends. Germline V gives CDR1 SQVTM, CDR2 ANQGSEA. CDR3 sequence reads: CSVARGGRSGAEAFF. Written as DNA, the CDR3 is TGCAGCGTTGCACGGGGGGGCCGGTCTGGCGCTGAAGCTTTCTTT.

This chain connects TRBV6-6 to TRBJ2-5; D gene unclear. The V gene's germline CDR1 is MNHNY and CDR2 SVGAGI (reference sequence). The CDR3 loop spans 15 amino acids. V shed 5 bases and J shed 5 bases, with 18 bases lying between them. CDR3 loop: CASSPSDSHGETQYF. The CDR3 DNA is TGTGCCAGCAGTCCCTCCGACTCCCACGGGGAGACCCAGTACTTC.

This chain links TRBV5-1 with TRBJ2-1; 12 nucleotides agree with TRBD2. Germline CDR1 SGHRS, CDR2 YFSETQ. There are 18 residues in the CDR3. After removal of 0 bases from V and 8 bases from J, the junction contained 12 bases not matched to a gene. CDR3 nucleotide sequence: TGCGCCAGCAGCTTGGCCCTAGCGGGAGGGCCTTTAGATGATGAGCAGTTCTTC. The encoded protein is CASSLALAGGPLDDEQFF.